The following is a T cell receptor beta chain sequence with its context. Its specific antigen is unknown. No much larger clone is present one base from it, and per-base qualities are unavailable. The CDR3 regions of human TCRbeta chains were analyzed by immunosequencing. In the paper's pipeline: Repertoire TCRs were matched against a reference library of SARS-CoV-2-specific TCRs generated with the MIRA antigen-specificity platform. Breadth was defined as the fraction of unique TCRs that were SARS-CoV-2-associated, and depth was defined as the fraction of total T cells that were SARS-CoV-2-associated. Each spike-specific TCR was assigned to its reactive spike region and to a CD4 or CD8 class using the MIRA data. Log10-transformed breadth and depth values were compared by one-way ANOVA with Sidak's multiple comparisons tests. This immuneACCESS table, as held by TCRdb, lists in-frame sequences with V and J called but not all clones. Of the missing ones, under half trace to an unresolved V gene in checked studies; the others have no known cause. D and trimming come from the DNA, and the V and J calls and clone size come from that table. The sample table contains 85,000 to 90,000 clones; only one count was recorded for roughly 90% of them. The top ten hold about 3% of the sample.

This record belongs to a study of T cell responses to AZD1222 COVID-19 vaccine (dated by TCRdb to about 2021). In terms of the full investigation: AZD1222 recipients with second doses at about 4 weeks or about 12 weeks were pooled, because spike-specific TCR depth and breadth did not differ between schedules. A total of approximately 250 trial participants underwent TCR sequencing, of whom 207 had received two doses of AZD1222 and around 25 had received two doses of the MenACWY control vaccine. Trial participants were enrolled into age subgroups of 18-55, 56-69 and 70-plus years, which contained about 150, 28 and 57 TCR-sequenced participants, respectively. Beyond this particular receptor, the publication reports: The vaccine-associated CD4 TCRs covered the entire spike protein, and the dominant responses fell in regions 160-218 and 743-854. Conclusions about previously exposed vaccinees are limited, since just five to seven AZD1222 recipients were seropositive for SARS-CoV-2 at baseline. Most participants were white British and females outnumbered males, and the authors suggested that clonal diversity may have been underestimated. After two AZD1222 doses, spike-specific TCR breadth and depth were significantly higher than at day 0 and than in MenACWY recipients. In the small 56-69-year group, the increase in depth fell short of significance, most likely because of low power. No day 14 peak-response samples were available, so repertoires were characterized only after the peak T cell response. Nearly half of unique spike-specific TCRs reportedly recognized epitopes outside regions mutated in the B.1.351 and B.1.1.7 variants.

The time point label here, explained by the study, means: baseline before first vaccination. Vaccinee samples were obtained from the UK trials COV001 and COV002, which included a single-blind randomized controlled phase 2/3 trial of AZD1222 (ChAdOx1 nCoV-19) in healthy adults. Trial participant PBMC samples were collected at day 0 and day 28 after the second dose for TCRbeta chain sequencing. From the germline V gene, CDR1 is WSHSY and CDR2 is SAAADI. After removal of 8 bases from V and 4 bases from J, the junction retains 8 bases not matched to a gene. Including cysteine and phenylalanine, the CDR3 has 14 amino acids. Left in the record is the CDR3 DNA by itself, 42 bases read in frame from the first base.

The sequencing here drew on peripheral blood, taken on day 0 of AZD1222 vaccination. This TCR came from an adult in good health. The chain employs TRBV10-2 and TRBJ1-1, and 9 bases in between align with TRBD1. The CDR3 reads CASADRGISTEAFF. In nucleotides, the sequence is TGCGCCAGCGCGGACAGGGGAATCAGCACTGAAGCTTTCTTT.